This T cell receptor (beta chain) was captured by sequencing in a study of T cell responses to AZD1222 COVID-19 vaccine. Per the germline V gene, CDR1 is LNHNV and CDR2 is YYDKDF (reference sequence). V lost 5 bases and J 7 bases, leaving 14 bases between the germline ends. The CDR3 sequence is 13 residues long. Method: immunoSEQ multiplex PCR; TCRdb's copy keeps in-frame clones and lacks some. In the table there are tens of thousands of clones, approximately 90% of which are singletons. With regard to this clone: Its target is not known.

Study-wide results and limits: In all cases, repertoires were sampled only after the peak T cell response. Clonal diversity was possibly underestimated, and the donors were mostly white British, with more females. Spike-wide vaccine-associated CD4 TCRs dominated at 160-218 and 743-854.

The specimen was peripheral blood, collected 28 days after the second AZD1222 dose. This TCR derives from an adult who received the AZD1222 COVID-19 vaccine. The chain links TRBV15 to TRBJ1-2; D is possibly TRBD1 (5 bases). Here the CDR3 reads CATSRDSTSGYTF. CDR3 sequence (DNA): TGTGCCACCAGCCGTGACAGTACTAGTGGCTACACCTTC. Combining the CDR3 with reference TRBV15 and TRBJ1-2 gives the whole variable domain DAMVIQNPRYQVTQFGKPVTLSCSQTLNHNVMYWYQQKSSQAPKLLFHYYDKDFNNEADTPDNFQSRRPNTSFCFLDIRSPGLGDTAMYLCATSRDSTSGYTFGSGTRLTVV.